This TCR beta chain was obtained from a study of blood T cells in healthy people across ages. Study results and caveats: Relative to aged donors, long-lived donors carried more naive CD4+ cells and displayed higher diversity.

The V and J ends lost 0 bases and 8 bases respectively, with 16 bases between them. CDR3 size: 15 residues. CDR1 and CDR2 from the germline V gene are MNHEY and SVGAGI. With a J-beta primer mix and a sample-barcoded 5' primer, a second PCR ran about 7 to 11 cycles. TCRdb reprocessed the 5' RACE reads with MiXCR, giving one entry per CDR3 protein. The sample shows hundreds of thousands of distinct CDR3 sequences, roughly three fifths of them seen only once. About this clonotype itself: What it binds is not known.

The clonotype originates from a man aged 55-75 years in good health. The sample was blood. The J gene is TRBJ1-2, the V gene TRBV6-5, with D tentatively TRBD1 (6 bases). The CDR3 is CASSYSGDIRGGYTF. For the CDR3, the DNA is TGTGCCAGCAGTTACTCCGGGGACATCCGTGGGGGCTACACCTTC.